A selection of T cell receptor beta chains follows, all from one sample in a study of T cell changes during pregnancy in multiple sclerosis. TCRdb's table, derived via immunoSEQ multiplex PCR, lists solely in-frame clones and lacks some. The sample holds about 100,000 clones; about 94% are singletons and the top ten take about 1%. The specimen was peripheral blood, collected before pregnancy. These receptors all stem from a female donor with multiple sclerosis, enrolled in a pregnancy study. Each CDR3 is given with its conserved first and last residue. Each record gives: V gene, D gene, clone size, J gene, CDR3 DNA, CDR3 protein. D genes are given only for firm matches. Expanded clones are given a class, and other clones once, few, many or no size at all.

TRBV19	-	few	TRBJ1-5	TGTGCCAGTAGTCTTGGGGGCTGGCAGCCCCAGCATTTT	CASSLGGWQPQHF
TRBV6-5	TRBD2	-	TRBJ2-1	TGTGCCAGCAGTTACCCCCTAGCGGGGGACAATGAGCAGTTCTTC	CASSYPLAGDNEQFF
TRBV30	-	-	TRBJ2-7	TGTGCCTGGAGTCGGCGGCCCTACGAGCAGTACTTC	CAWSRRPYEQYF
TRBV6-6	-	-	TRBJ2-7	TGTGCCAGCAGTTACGGGTCGGGCGAGCAGTACTTC	CASSYGSGEQYF
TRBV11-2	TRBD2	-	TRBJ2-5	TGTGCCAGCAGCCTGGCGGTAGCGGGAGTTGGTAAAGAGACCCAGTACTTC	CASSLAVAGVGKETQYF
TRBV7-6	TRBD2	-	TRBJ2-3	TGTGCCAGCAGCTTAGTGGGGGGGTCGGAGACAGATACGCAGTATTTT	CASSLVGGSETDTQYF
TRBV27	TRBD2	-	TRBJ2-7	TGTGCCAGCAGTTTGGGTAGCGGGAGTCTCTACGAGCAGTACTTC	CASSLGSGSLYEQYF
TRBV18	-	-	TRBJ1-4	TGTGCCAGCTCACTTAAGGACAGACTGTTTTTT	CASSLKDRLFF
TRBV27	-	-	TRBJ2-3	TGTGCCAGCCCCATTGGTCGGAACAGGGACACAGATACGCAGTATTTT	CASPIGRNRDTDTQYF
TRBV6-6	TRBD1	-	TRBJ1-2	TGTGCCAGCAGTTACCGGGACAGGGTTCTCTATGGCTACACCTTC	CASSYRDRVLYGYTF
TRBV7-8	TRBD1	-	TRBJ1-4	TGTGCCAGCGGGGGACAGGGGGCGAATGAAAAACTGTTTTTT	CASGGQGANEKLFF
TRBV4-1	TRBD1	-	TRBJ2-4	TGCGCCAGCCGAGAGGACAGGGTGCAAGCCAAAAACATTCAGTACTTC	CASREDRVQAKNIQYF
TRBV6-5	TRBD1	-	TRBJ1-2	TGTGCCAGCAGTTCGTCAGGGGGCGCTTCTGGCTACACCTTC	CASSSSGGASGYTF
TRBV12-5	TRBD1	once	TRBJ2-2	TGTGCTAGTGGTTTGGGGCAGGGGGCAACCGGGGAGCTGTTTTTT	CASGLGQGATGELFF
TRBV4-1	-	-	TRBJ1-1	TGCGCCAGCAGCCAAGCCCCCCCTTGGGGCAGGGGAACCGTGAACACTGAAGCTTTCTTT	CASSQAPPWGRGTVNTEAFF
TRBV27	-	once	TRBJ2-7	TGTGCCAGCAGTCCAAACGAACTCTACGAGCAGTACTTC	CASSPNELYEQYF
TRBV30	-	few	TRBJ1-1	TGTGCCTGGAGTAACAGGAACACTGAAGCTTTCTTT	CAWSNRNTEAFF
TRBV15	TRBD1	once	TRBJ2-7	TGTGCCACCAGCTGGACAGGGGATTCATACGAGCAGTACTTC	CATSWTGDSYEQYF
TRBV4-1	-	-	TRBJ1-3	TGCGCCAGCAGCCAAGTAAGGGGAAGGCCGGTGAACACCATATATTTT	CASSQVRGRPVNTIYF
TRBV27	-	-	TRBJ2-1	TGTGCCAGCAGTTTACCCCTTTCCCCTTACAATGAGCAGTTCTTC	CASSLPLSPYNEQFF
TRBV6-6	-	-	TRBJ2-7	TGTGCCAGCAGTTACGGGCAGGGACAATACGAGCAGTACTTC	CASSYGQGQYEQYF
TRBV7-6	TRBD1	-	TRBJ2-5	TGTGCCAGCAGCTTAGTAGGACAGGGTAATGGGGACCAAGAGACCCAGTACTTC	CASSLVGQGNGDQETQYF
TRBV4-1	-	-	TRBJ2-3	TGCGCCAGCAGAGGGGAACCGACAGATACGCAGTATTTT	CASRGEPTDTQYF
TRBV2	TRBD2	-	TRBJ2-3	TGTGCCAGTTCCTCTGGGCTAGCGGGGGCCGGGGATACGCAGTATTTT	CASSSGLAGAGDTQYF
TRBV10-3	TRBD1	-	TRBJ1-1	TGTGCCATCAGCGGACAGGGCGGACCGAGGGCGAACACTGAAGCTTTCTTT	CAISGQGGPRANTEAFF
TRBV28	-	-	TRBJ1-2	TGTGCCAGCAGTCCCGAAACAGGTTCCCCCCTCAATGGCTACACCTTC	CASSPETGSPLNGYTF
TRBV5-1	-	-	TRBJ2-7	TGCGCCAGCAGCTCGGGACTGGGCTACGAGCAGTACTTC	CASSSGLGYEQYF
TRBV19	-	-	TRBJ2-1	TGTGCCAGTAGTAACGGGAATGAGCAGTTCTTC	CASSNGNEQFF
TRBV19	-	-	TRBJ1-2	TGTGCCAGTAGCGAAAACACATTGGAGGTCTATGGCTACACCTTC	CASSENTLEVYGYTF
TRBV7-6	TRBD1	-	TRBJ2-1	TGTGCCAGCAGCTCACAGGGGGCCGGGTACAACAATGAGCAGTTCTTC	CASSSQGAGYNNEQFF
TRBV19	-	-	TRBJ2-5	TGTGCCAGTAGTATAGGTGGGGCGTACCAAGAGACCCAGTACTTC	CASSIGGAYQETQYF
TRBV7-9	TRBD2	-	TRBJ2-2	TGTGCCAGCAGCCGGGGGACTAGCGGGAGCACCGGGGAGCTGTTTTTT	CASSRGTSGSTGELFF
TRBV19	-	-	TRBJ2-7	TGTGCCAGTAGAAGTATAGTGCGGAGCCCATACGAGCAGTACTTC	CASRSIVRSPYEQYF
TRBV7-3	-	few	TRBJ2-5	TGTGCCAGCAGCTTAAATTCGGCCTCAGGGGAGACCCAGTACTTC	CASSLNSASGETQYF
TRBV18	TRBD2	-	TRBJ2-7	TGTGCCAGCTCACCACTAGCGGGAGTGCGTGAGCAGTACTTC	CASSPLAGVREQYF
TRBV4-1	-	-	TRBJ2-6	TGCGCCAGCAGCCAAGAACGGGACTCTGGGGCCAACGTCCTGACTTTC	CASSQERDSGANVLTF